This is a list of T cell receptor beta chains from one sample in a study of T cells in Graves' hyperthyroidism and ophthalmopathy. Each CDR3 protein gets one entry after TCRdb re-called the multiplex PCR reads with MiXCR. The sample gives about 380,000 distinct CDR3 sequences, roughly 14% of which show up once; around 20% is in the top ten. Sequenced: blood. Source of these receptors: a man aged 25 to 45 with Graves' hyperthyroidism that later progressed to Graves' ophthalmopathy. The CDR3 runs from the conserved cysteine through the conserved F or W. A D gene is named only where the DNA matches it firmly. Clone size is stated in some rows and not others, as once, few, many or a class when expanded.

D gene | J gene | V gene | CDR3 length | clone size | CDR3 protein | CDR3 DNA
NA | TRBJ2-3 | TRBV30 | 12 | many | CAWSVRWDTQYF | TGTGCCTGGAGTGTACGATGGGATACGCAGTATTTT
TRBD1 | TRBJ2-1 | TRBV14 | 15 | NA | CASSHGTGAYNEQFF | TGTGCCAGCAGCCACGGGACAGGGGCCTACAATGAGCAGTTCTTC
TRBD2 | TRBJ2-7 | TRBV3-1 | 18 | many | CASSQDNLGLAAPYEQYF | TGTGCCAGCAGCCAAGACAACCTGGGACTAGCGGCTCCCTACGAGCAGTACTTC
NA | TRBJ1-3 | TRBV27 | 13 | NA | CASSAYIGNTIYF | TGTGCCAGCAGTGCCTATATAGGAAACACCATATATTTT
NA | TRBJ2-5 | TRBV5-1 | 13 | few | CASSPGAGETQYF | TGCGCCAGCAGTCCAGGGGCAGGGGAGACCCAGTACTTC
NA | TRBJ1-2 | TRBV27 | 14 | many | CASSLSWGGYGYTF | TGTGCCAGCAGTTTATCCTGGGGGGGCTATGGCTACACCTTC
NA | TRBJ1-6 | TRBV13 | 14 | many | CASSLVRTNSPLHF | TGTGCCAGCAGCTTAGTACGGACTAATTCACCCCTCCACTTT
NA | TRBJ1-5 | TRBV6-2/TRBV6-3 | 15 | once | CASRRTVYSNQPQHF | TGTGCCAGCAGGCGGACAGTTTATAGCAATCAGCCCCAGCATTTT
TRBD1 | TRBJ1-1 | TRBV3-1 | 15 | few | CASSQDPGQGQGAFF | TGTGCCAGCAGCCAAGACCCCGGACAGGGTCAAGGGGCTTTCTTT
NA | TRBJ1-4 | TRBV6-1 | 12 | NA | CASRGAEEKLFF | TGTGCCAGCAGGGGGGCGGAGGAAAAACTGTTTTTT
NA | TRBJ2-1 | TRBV11-3 | 14 | many | CASSFQPSSNEQFF | TGTGCCAGCAGCTTTCAACCTAGCTCCAATGAGCAGTTCTTC
TRBD2 | TRBJ2-1 | TRBV2 | 16 | many | CASSPRRLADYNEQFF | TGTGCCAGCAGTCCAAGGCGACTAGCGGATTACAATGAGCAGTTCTTC
NA | TRBJ2-7 | TRBV12-3/TRBV12-4 | 16 | many | CASSRSQGGTSYEQYF | TGTGCCAGCAGTCGGTCCCAGGGGGGGACCTCCTACGAGCAGTACTTC
NA | TRBJ1-1 | TRBV11-2 | 11 | many | CASAGNTEAFF | TGTGCCAGCGCGGGGAACACTGAAGCTTTCTTT
TRBD1 | TRBJ1-2 | TRBV7-9 | 16 | few | CASSLAGAGGSYGYTF | TGTGCCAGCAGCTTAGCCGGGGCAGGGGGCAGCTATGGCTACACCTTC